This T cell receptor beta chain stems from a study of a mutant IDH1 vaccine in newly diagnosed glioma. Turning to the study itself: With temozolomide cycles, or 4-6 weeks after radiotherapy alone, vaccination was started. Prior therapy was radiotherapy, temozolomide, or both; most received both. Treated patients had a mean age of 40.4 years and a sex split that was approximately 62% male and approximately 38% female.

Time point denoted: week 23, last vaccination. Each dose delivered 300 ug of mutant IDH1 20-mer peptide subcutaneously with imiquimod. In every donor, the tumor was a new WHO grade 3 or 4 IDH1-mutant, ATRX-lost astrocytoma. Notes on this clone: What it binds is unknown.

The data were produced by immunoSEQ multiplex PCR, yet TCRdb's version contains in-frame clones alone and is incomplete. The table has approximately 28,000 clones, less than 90% seen once; the top ten hold around 8%. The input for sequencing was PBMCs, taken from a glioma patient whose treatment included an IDH1 peptide vaccine. The sequence came from a woman aged 18-30 years with glioma.

CDR3 region: CSAGTTGELFF. CDR3 DNA sequence: TGCAGCGCCGGGACCACCGGGGAGCTGTTTTTT. V gene TRBV29-1 combines with J gene TRBJ2-2; tentatively, D is TRBD1 or TRBD2 (5 bases each). The CDR3 extends over 11 amino acids. Germline loops: CDR1 SQVTM, CDR2 ANQGSEA. V was trimmed by 7 bases and J by 4 bases, leaving 7 bases between them.